The present T cell receptor (beta chain) was sequenced within a study of identical twins. This clonotype was seen a few times. Its antigen is undetermined. Regarding the study as a whole: Excess sharing between twins was weaker in beta out-of-frame sequences. Models underestimated TCR alpha sharing (out-of-frame) in monozygotic twins. While abundant cord blood beta clonotypes carried fewer insertions, memory repertoires showed no such pattern. Twins shared out-of-frame alpha sequences with excess low generation probability.

One entry per CDR3 protein, called by TCRdb with MiXCR from the 5' RACE reads. The sample lists 260,000 or so distinct CDR3 sequences; approximately 8% were seen once. Separately, the same data were catalogued under a study of yellow fever vaccine responses in identical twins.

The sequenced sample was CD8+ T cells sorted from blood. This clonotype originated in a woman under 30 in good health.

The CDR3 is CSARDRGIDGSPLHF. For the CDR3, the DNA is TGCAGTGCAAGGGACAGGGGGATAGATGGATCACCCCTCCACTTT. The chain is built from TRBV20-1 and TRBJ1-6, with 11 bases matching TRBD1. The CDR3 has 15 residues. Trimming at V came to 6 bases and at J to 10 bases, leaving 11 bases not matched to a gene. Looked up from germline, CDR1 is DFQATT and CDR2 is SNEGSKA (reference sequence).